The clone carrying this TCR beta chain was recorded at least ten times. This sample was included in a study of early T cells in non-severe SARS-CoV-2 infection. Germline V gene sequence: CDR1 SEHNR, CDR2 FQNEAQ (reference sequence). The CDR3 extends over 12 amino acids. Trimming shortened V by 5 bases and J by 8 bases, and 10 bases separated the two germline ends. In TCRdb, the 5' RACE reads were re-called with MiXCR into one record per CDR3 protein. The sample lists about 68,000 distinct CDR3 sequences, roughly 10% occurring once. This receptor was identified in an adult who was a healthcare worker with PCR-confirmed SARS-CoV-2 infection or an uninfected control (not recorded which). The sample consisted of whole blood. The rearrangement links TRBV7-9 to TRBJ2-1; D gene ambiguous. For the CDR3, the DNA is TGTGCCAGCAGCCCATCCGCCGATGAGCAGTTCTTC. This codes for CASSPSADEQFF. Drawing the rest from reference TRBV7-9 and TRBJ2-1, the complete variable domain is DTGVSQNPRHKITKRGQNVTFRCDPISEHNRLYWYRQTLGQGPEFLTYFQNEAQLEKSRLLSDRFSAERPKGSFSTLEIQRTEQGDSAMYLCASSPSADEQFFGPGTRLTVL.